The entry below gives a single T cell receptor (beta chain) sequence along with its context. This CDR3 has 14 amino acids. V dropped 2 bases and J dropped 4 bases, with 12 bases sitting between them. Germline V gene lookup returns CDR1 SGHDT and CDR2 YYEEEE. The record originates from a study of cytomegalovirus exposure and HLA in healthy donors. PCR involved 60 Vbeta and 13 Jbeta primers. The authors' processing: It was a later analysis that counted 83 million or so unique TCR beta chains, of which about 10 million were shared. Assay used: immunoSEQ multiplex PCR; TCRdb lists only in-frame clones, some missing. V and J calls and clone size are copied from that table; D and trimming were computed from the DNA. The data include tens of thousands of clones; the top ten clones carry 1.4% to 1.5%.

The chain has TRBV5-6 and TRBJ1-1; weak D call: TRBD1 (5 bases). The origin of this receptor is a woman between 55 and 75 years old in good health and CMV-seronegative. Sequencing was done on a sample of PBMCs. The CDR3 coding sequence is TGTGCCAGCAGCTTCGGGGGGGTAGGCACTGAAGCTTTCTTT. Translating it yields CASSFGGVGTEAFF.